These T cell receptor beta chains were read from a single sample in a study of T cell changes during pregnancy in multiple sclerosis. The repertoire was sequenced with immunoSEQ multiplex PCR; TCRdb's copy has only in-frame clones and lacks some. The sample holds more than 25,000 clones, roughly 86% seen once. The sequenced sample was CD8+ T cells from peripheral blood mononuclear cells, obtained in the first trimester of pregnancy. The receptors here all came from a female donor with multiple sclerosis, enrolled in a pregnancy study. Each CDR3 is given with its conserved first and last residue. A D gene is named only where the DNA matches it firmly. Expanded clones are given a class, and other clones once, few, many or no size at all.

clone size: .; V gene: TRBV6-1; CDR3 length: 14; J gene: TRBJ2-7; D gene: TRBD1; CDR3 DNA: TGTGCCAGCAGTGCAGAGACAGGGTCCTACGAGCAGTACTTC; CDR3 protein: CASSAETGSYEQYF
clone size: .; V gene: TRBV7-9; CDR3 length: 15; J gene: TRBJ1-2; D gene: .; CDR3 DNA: TGTGCCAGCAGCTTAGTGCAGGGATCTGATTATGGCTACACCTTC; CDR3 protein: CASSLVQGSDYGYTF
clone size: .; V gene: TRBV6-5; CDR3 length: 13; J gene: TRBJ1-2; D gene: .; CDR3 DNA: TGTGCCAGCAGTTCTACAGGGTTGGACGGCTACACCTTC; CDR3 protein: CASSSTGLDGYTF
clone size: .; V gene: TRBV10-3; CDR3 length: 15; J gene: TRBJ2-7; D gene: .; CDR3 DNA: TGTGCCATCAGTGAGTCTACCGGACTTCTCTACGAGCAGTACTTC; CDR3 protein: CAISESTGLLYEQYF
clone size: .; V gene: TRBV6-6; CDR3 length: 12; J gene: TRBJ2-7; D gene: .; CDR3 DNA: TGTGCCAGCAGTTACTACGGCTACGAGCAGTACTTC; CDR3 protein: CASSYYGYEQYF
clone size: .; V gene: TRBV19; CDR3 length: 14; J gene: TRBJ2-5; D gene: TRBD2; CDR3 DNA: TGTGCCAGTAGTTTGGGACTAGCGGAAGAGACCCAGTACTTC; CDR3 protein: CASSLGLAEETQYF
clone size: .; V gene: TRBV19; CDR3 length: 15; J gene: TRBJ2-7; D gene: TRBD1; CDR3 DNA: TGTGCCAGTAGTATGCGGACAGGGGAGACCTACGAGCAGTACTTC; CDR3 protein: CASSMRTGETYEQYF
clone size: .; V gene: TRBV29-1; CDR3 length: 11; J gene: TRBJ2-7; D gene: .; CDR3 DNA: TGCAGCGTAGAGGACAGCTACGAGCAGTACTTC; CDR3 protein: CSVEDSYEQYF
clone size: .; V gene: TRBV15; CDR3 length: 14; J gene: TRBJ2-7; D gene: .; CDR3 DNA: TGTGCCACCAGCGGACTTAGCAGCTCTCGCGAGCAGTACTTC; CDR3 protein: CATSGLSSSREQYF
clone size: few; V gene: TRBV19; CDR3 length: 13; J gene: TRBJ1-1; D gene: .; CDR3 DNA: TGTGCCAGTAGTATATCAGTGAACACTGAAGCTTTCTTT; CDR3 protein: CASSISVNTEAFF
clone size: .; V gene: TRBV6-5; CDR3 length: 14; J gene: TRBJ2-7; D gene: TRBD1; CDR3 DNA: TGTGCCAGCACCCTAGACAGGGATGGTTACGAGCAGTACTTC; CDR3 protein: CASTLDRDGYEQYF
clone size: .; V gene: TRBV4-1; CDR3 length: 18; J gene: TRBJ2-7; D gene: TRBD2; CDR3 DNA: TGCGCTAGCAGCCAAGATACCCTTAGCGGGAGGGATCTTGAGGAGCAGTACTTC; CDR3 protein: CASSQDTLSGRDLEEQYF
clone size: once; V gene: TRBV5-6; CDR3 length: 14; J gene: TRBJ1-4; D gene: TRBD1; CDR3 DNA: TGTGCCAGCAGCCCGGGACAGGATGATGAAAAACTGTTTTTT; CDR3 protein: CASSPGQDDEKLFF
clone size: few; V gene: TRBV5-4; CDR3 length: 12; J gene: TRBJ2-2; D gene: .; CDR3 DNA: TGTGCCAGCAGCTCCGGCACCGGGGAGCTGTTTTTT; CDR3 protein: CASSSGTGELFF
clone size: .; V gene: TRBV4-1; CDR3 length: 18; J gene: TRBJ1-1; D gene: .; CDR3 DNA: TGCGCCAGCAGCCAAGTTTTATCGCTAGGGGGTTTGAACACTGAAGCTTTCTTT; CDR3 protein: CASSQVLSLGGLNTEAFF
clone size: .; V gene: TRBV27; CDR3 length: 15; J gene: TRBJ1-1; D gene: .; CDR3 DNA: TGTGCCAGCAGTTTGGGGACACAAATGAACACTGAAGCTTTCTTT; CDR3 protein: CASSLGTQMNTEAFF
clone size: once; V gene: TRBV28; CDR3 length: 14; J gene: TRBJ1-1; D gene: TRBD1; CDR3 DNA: TGTGCCAGCAGAGCCGGGACAGGGGTGCTGGGAGCTTTCTTT; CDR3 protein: CASRAGTGVLGAFF
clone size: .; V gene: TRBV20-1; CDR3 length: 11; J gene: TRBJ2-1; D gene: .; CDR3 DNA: TGCAGTGTCCCTGGAGGTAATGAGCAGTTCTTC; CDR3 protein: CSVPGGNEQFF
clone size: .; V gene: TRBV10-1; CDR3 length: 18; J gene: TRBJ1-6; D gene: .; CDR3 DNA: TGCGCCAGCAGTGAGTTATGGGGCGAAAATTCACCAAATTCACCCCTCCACTTT; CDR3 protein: CASSELWGENSPNSPLHF
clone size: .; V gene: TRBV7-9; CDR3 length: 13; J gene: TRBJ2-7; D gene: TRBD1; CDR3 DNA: TGTGCCAGCAGGTCCGGGACAGGGAGTGAGCAGTACTTC; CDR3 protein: CASRSGTGSEQYF
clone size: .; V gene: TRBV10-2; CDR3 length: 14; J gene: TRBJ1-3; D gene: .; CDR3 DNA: TGCGCCAGCAGTGAGACACGCTCTGGAAACACCATATATTTT; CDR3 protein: CASSETRSGNTIYF
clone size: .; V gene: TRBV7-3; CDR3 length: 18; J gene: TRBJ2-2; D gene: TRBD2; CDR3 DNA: TGTGCCAGCAGCTTACTCGGACTAGCGGGAACGGGAACCGGGGAGCTGTTTTTT; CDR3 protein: CASSLLGLAGTGTGELFF
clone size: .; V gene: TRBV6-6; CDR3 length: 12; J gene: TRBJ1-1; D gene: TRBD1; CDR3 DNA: TGTGCCAGCAGTTGGGACAGGGGTTTAGCTTTCTTT; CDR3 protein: CASSWDRGLAFF
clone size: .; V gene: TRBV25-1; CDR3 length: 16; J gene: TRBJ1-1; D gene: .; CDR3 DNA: TGTGCCAGCAGTGAATCCGGGGTTGGCGTGCCGAATGAAGCTTTCTTT; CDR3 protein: CASSESGVGVPNEAFF
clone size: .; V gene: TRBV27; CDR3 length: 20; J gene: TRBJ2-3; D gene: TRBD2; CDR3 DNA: TGTGCCAGCAGTCCCAGGCGATTAAGACTAGCGGGAGGAGTTGCAGATACGCAGTATTTT; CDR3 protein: CASSPRRLRLAGGVADTQYF
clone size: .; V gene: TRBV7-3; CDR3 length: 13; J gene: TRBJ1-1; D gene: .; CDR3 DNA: TGTGCCAGCAGCGACAGTCTGAACACTGAAGCTTTCTTT; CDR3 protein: CASSDSLNTEAFF
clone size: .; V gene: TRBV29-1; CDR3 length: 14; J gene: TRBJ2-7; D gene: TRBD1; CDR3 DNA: TGCAGCGTTAATTCAGGGGGCGCTTCTCTCGAGCAGTACTTC; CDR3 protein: CSVNSGGASLEQYF
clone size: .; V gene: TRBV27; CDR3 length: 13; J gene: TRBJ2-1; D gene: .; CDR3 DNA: TGTGCCAGCAGTCGCGGGATATACAATGAGCAGTTCTTC; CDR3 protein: CASSRGIYNEQFF
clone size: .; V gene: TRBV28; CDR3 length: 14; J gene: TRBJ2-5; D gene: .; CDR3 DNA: TGTGCCAGCAGTTCGACCACAGGGCAGGAGACCCAGTACTTC; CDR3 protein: CASSSTTGQETQYF
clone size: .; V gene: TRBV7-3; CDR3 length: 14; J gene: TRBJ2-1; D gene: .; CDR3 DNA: TGTGCCAGCAGCTTAAGCGGCGGGGGCTATGAGCAGTTCTTC; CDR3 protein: CASSLSGGGYEQFF
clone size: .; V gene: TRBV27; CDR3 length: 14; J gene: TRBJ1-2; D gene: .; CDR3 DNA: TGTGTCAGCAGTTTAGCGGGATGGAACTATGGCTACACCTTC; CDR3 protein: CVSSLAGWNYGYTF
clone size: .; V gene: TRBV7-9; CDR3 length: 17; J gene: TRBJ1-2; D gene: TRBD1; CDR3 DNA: TGTGCCAGCAGCCGTTTAAACGACAGGGTAGTATCTTATGGCTACACCTTC; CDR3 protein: CASSRLNDRVVSYGYTF
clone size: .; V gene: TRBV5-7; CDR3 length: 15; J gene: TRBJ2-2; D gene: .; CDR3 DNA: TGTGCCAGCCACTCCCCGACTAGGCGTGACGGGGAGCTGTTTTTT; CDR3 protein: CASHSPTRRDGELFF
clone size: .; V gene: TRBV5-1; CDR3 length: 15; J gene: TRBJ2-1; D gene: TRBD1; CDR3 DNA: TGCGCCAGCAGCATGGACAGGGGCCTCAACAATGAGCAGTTCTTC; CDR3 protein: CASSMDRGLNNEQFF
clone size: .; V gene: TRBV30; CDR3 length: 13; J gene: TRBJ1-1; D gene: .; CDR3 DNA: TGTGCCTGGAGTGTAGACAGACAAGATGAAGCTTTCTTT; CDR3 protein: CAWSVDRQDEAFF
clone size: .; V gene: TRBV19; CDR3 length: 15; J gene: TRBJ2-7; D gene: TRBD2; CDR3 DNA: TGTGCCAGTAGTATGGGCCTAGCGGGCTCCTACGAGCAGTACTTC; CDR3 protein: CASSMGLAGSYEQYF
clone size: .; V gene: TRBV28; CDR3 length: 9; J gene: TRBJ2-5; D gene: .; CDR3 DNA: TGTGCCAGCGGGCAGACCCAGTACTTC; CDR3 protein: CASGQTQYF
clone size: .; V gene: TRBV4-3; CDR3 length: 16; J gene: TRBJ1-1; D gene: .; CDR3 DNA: TGCGCCAGCAGCCAAGACCCCGGGAAGGGGAACACTGAAGCTTTCTTT; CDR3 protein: CASSQDPGKGNTEAFF
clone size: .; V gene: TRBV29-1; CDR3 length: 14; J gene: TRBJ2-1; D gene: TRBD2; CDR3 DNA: TGCAGCGTTGATTCCGGGGGGGACCGGCGTGAGCAGTTCTTC; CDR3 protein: CSVDSGGDRREQFF
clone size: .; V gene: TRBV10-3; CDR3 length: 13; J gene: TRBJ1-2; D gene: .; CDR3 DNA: TGTGCCATCAGTGGGGACACCCGCTATGGCTACACCTTC; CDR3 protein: CAISGDTRYGYTF
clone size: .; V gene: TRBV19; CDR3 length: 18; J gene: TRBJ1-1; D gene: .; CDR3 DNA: TGTGCCAGTAGACCTTTTTGGAGTCCTAACGCAATAAACACTGAAGCTTTCTTT; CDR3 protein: CASRPFWSPNAINTEAFF
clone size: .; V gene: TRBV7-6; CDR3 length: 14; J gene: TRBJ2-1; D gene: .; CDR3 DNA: TGTGCCAGCAGCTGGACGGGGATTGGAAATGAGCAGTTCTTC; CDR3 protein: CASSWTGIGNEQFF
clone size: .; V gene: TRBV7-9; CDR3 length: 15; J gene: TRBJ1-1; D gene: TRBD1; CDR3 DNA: TGTGCCAGCAGCTTAGGGGGACAGGGAATTTCTGAAGCTTTCTTT; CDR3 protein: CASSLGGQGISEAFF
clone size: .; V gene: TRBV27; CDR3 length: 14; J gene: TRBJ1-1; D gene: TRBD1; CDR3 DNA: TGTGCCAGCAGTAACCGACAGGGAAACACTGAAGCTTTCTTT; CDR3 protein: CASSNRQGNTEAFF
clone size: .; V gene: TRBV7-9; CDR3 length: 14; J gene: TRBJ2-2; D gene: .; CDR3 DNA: TGTGCCAGCAGCTCTTTCCGAGAGGACGGGGAGCTGTTTTTT; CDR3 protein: CASSSFREDGELFF
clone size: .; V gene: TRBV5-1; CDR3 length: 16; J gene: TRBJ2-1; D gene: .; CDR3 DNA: TGCGCCAGCAGCTTGGTGGGGACTGTACCTAACAATGAGCAGTTCTTC; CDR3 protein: CASSLVGTVPNNEQFF
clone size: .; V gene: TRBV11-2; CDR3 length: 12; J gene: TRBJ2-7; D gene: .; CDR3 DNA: TGTGCCAGCAGGGGGACACCCTACGAGCAGTACTTC; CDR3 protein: CASRGTPYEQYF
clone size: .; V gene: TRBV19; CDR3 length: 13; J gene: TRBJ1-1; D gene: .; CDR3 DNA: TGTGCCAGTAGTCGGACAGCTAGCAATGAAGCTTTCTTT; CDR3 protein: CASSRTASNEAFF
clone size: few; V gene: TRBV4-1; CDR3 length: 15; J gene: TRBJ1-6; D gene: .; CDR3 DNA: TGCGCCAGCAGCCAAGAGACAGGCTCAAATTCACCCCTCCACTTT; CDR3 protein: CASSQETGSNSPLHF
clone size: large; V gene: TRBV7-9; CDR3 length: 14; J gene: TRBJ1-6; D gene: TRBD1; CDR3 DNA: TGTGCCAGCAGTGGGACAGACCCTAATTCACCCCTCCACTTT; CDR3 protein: CASSGTDPNSPLHF
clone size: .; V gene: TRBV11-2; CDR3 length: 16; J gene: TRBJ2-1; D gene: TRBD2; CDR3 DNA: TGTGCCAGCAGCTTAGGCGGACTAGCGGGGGACAATGAGCAGTTCTTC; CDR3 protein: CASSLGGLAGDNEQFF
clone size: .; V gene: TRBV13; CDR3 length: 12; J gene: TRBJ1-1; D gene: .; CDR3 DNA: TGTGCCAGCAGCAGCGAACAGGTAGAAGCTTTCTTT; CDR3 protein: CASSSEQVEAFF
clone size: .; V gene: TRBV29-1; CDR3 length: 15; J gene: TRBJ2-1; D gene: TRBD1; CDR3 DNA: TGCAGCGTTGAACTCGGTGGACAGGGGGACAATGAGCAGTTCTTC; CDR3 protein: CSVELGGQGDNEQFF
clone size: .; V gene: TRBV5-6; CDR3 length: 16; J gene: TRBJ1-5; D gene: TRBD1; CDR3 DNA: TGTGCCAGCAGCTTGGCTGTGACAGGGGGCTTGGAGCCCCAGCATTTT; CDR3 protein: CASSLAVTGGLEPQHF
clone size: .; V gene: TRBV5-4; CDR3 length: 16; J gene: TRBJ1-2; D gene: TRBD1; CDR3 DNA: TGTGCCAGCAGCTCTCAGGACAGGGAAGCCCTCTATGGCTACACCTTC; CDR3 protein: CASSSQDREALYGYTF
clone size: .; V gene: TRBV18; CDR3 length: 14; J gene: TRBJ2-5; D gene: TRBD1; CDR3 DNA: TGTGCCAGCTCACCGACAGGGGATGGAGAGACCCAGTACTTC; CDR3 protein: CASSPTGDGETQYF
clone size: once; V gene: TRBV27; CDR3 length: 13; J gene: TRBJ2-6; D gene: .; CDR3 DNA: TGTGCCAGCACCCCATCTGGGGCCAACGTCCTGACTTTC; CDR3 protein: CASTPSGANVLTF
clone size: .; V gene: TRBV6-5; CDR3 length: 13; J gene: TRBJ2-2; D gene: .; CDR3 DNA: TGTGCCAGCACCCCCGGAGGGACCGGGGAGCTGTTTTTT; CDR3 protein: CASTPGGTGELFF